This T cell receptor (beta chain) was retrieved from a study of blood T cell repertoires in COVID-19. Study-wide context: Acute and convalescent COVID-19 specimens originated in the United States, Italy and Spain.

This clone came up once. This CDR3 comprises 12 residues. V was shortened by 5 bases and J by 2 bases, with 10 bases between the two germline ends. The germline V gene encodes CDR1 GTSNPN and CDR2 SVGIG (reference sequence). As handled by the study authors: Researchers report that nucleated cell counts were estimated from reference gene primer amplification. Assay used: immunoSEQ multiplex PCR; TCRdb lists only in-frame clones, some missing. V and J calls and clone size are as listed in that table; D and trimming were resolved from the DNA. The sample comprises approximately 70,000 clones, approximately 90% of which are singletons, and 7.5% to 9.5% rests with the top ten.

Sequenced: peripheral blood. This TCR came from a human donor in a cohort sampled during active COVID-19. The chain couples TRBV30 to TRBJ2-7, with a tentative D call TRBD1 (7 bases). Here the CDR3 DNA reads TGTGCCTGGGGCGGGACAGCCTACGAGCAGTACTTC. Encoded protein: CAWGGTAYEQYF.